These T cell receptor beta chains were read from a single sample in a study of OX40 agonist ivuxolimab in advanced cancers. Clones were sequenced by immunoSEQ multiplex PCR, and TCRdb holds only the in-frame ones, with some missing. The table lists over 45,000 clones, roughly 93% of them singletons. The material sequenced was CD4+ or CD8+ T cells sorted from blood, taken in a trial of the OX40 agonist ivuxolimab. All receptors come from an adult with an advanced solid tumor such as melanoma, head and neck, liver or kidney cancer. The CDR3 runs from the conserved cysteine through the conserved F or W. A D gene is named only where the DNA matches it firmly. The size entry is marked missing in some rows and otherwise reads once, few, many or a size class.

v_call	clone_size	j_call	d_call	cdr3_nt	cdr3_aa
TRBV28	NA	TRBJ2-7	NA	TGTGCCAGCAGTTTAGGGTTTCGGTCCTACGAGCAGTACTTC	CASSLGFRSYEQYF
TRBV7-8	NA	TRBJ2-7	NA	TGTGCCAGCAGCTCAGACATCTACGAGCAGTACTTC	CASSSDIYEQYF
TRBV7-9	NA	TRBJ2-2	NA	TGTGCCAGCAGCTCAGATGGACACACCGGGGAGCTGTTTTTT	CASSSDGHTGELFF
TRBV6-5	NA	TRBJ2-7	NA	TGTGCCAGCACCCCGACAGGGGAGGGGTACGAGCAGTACTTC	CASTPTGEGYEQYF
TRBV4-3	once	TRBJ2-5	NA	TGCGCCAGCAGCCAAGATAGGGCGGATCAAGAGACCCAGTACTTC	CASSQDRADQETQYF
TRBV6-5	NA	TRBJ2-1	TRBD2	TGTGCCAGCAGTCCCGGGACTAGCGTGCATGAGCAGTTCTTC	CASSPGTSVHEQFF
TRBV19	NA	TRBJ2-1	TRBD2	TGTGCCAGTAGTTTAGCGGGAGGCTCCTACAATGAGCAGTTCTTC	CASSLAGGSYNEQFF
TRBV9	few	TRBJ1-1	NA	TGTGCCAGCAGCGTATCCTCGGGAATCGAAGCTTTCTTT	CASSVSSGIEAFF
TRBV28	NA	TRBJ1-1	NA	TGTGCCACCAACTATGAAAATACTGAAGCTTTCTTT	CATNYENTEAFF
TRBV29-1	NA	TRBJ2-1	TRBD2	TGCAGCGTGGACGGGACTAGCGGGTCATACAATGAGCAGTTCTTC	CSVDGTSGSYNEQFF
TRBV14	NA	TRBJ1-1	NA	TGTGCCAGCAGCGGCCTTTTTGTAGGGGGGCTAAACACTGAAGCTTTCTTT	CASSGLFVGGLNTEAFF
TRBV18	NA	TRBJ2-1	TRBD2	TGTGCCAGCTCACCACCGGGACTAGAATACAATGAGCAGTTCTTC	CASSPPGLEYNEQFF
TRBV2	NA	TRBJ2-7	NA	TGTGCCAGCACTGGAATCCTCGGGGGCGACGACGAGCAGTACTTC	CASTGILGGDDEQYF
TRBV9	NA	TRBJ2-7	NA	TGTGCCAGCAGCGTAGACTCAGGGAGCGCCTACGAGCAGTACTTC	CASSVDSGSAYEQYF
TRBV7-3	NA	TRBJ2-1	NA	TGTGCCAGCAGCTTAACAGGGAAAGAGCAGTTCTTC	CASSLTGKEQFF
TRBV10-3	NA	TRBJ2-7	NA	TGTGCCATCAGTGCAATCTACTACGAGCAGTACTTC	CAISAIYYEQYF
TRBV6-1	NA	TRBJ2-7	NA	TGTGCCAGCAGTGATGCATTTCAGGGTTCCTACGAGCAGTACTTC	CASSDAFQGSYEQYF
TRBV7-9	NA	TRBJ2-1	TRBD2	TGTGCCAGCGCAACTAGCGGGAGTTACGGTGAGCAGTTCTTC	CASATSGSYGEQFF
TRBV15	once	TRBJ2-5	NA	TGTGCCACCAGCAGAGATACAGGGATCTACTCGGAGCAGTACTTC	CATSRDTGIYSEQYF
TRBV9	NA	TRBJ2-7	NA	TGTGCCAGCAGCGTAGCTACAGGCTCCTACGAGCAGTACTTC	CASSVATGSYEQYF
TRBV13	NA	TRBJ1-1	NA	TGTGCCAGCAGCGTCCCCGGAAGGGGGACTGAAGCTTTCTTT	CASSVPGRGTEAFF
TRBV6-4	NA	TRBJ1-5	NA	TGTGCCAGCAGTGAAATTGTGGCGGTAAATCAGCCCCAGCATTTT	CASSEIVAVNQPQHF
TRBV5-6	NA	TRBJ2-7	NA	TGTGCCAGCAGCTTGAGAGCAATCTACGAGCAGTACTTC	CASSLRAIYEQYF
TRBV12-5	NA	TRBJ2-1	TRBD2	TGTGCTAGTGGTACAGGACTAGCGGGCTACAATGAGCAGTTCTTC	CASGTGLAGYNEQFF
TRBV6-1	NA	TRBJ2-5	NA	TGTGCCAGCAGTGAAAAGGTTCTCGGAGAGACCCAGTACTTC	CASSEKVLGETQYF
TRBV5-4	NA	TRBJ2-7	TRBD2	TGTGCCAGCAGCTTGGCGTTAGCGGGGATCTACGAGCAGTACTTC	CASSLALAGIYEQYF
TRBV19	NA	TRBJ2-1	TRBD1	TGTGCCAGTAGTGGACAGGGTGAGCAGTTCTTC	CASSGQGEQFF
TRBV5-6	NA	TRBJ1-5	TRBD1	TGTGCCAGCAGCTTCGGGACAGGGGGTCAGCCCCAGCATTTT	CASSFGTGGQPQHF
TRBV5-4	NA	TRBJ1-2	TRBD1	TGTGCCAGCAGCCTGGTGGTGACAGGGGGCATTTATGGCTACACCTTC	CASSLVVTGGIYGYTF
TRBV4-3	NA	TRBJ1-4	TRBD1	TGCGCCAGCAGTTCCGACAGGGTGAGGGAAAAACTGTTTTTT	CASSSDRVREKLFF
TRBV27	once	TRBJ1-3	NA	TGTGCCAGCAGTTTAATAGGAGGGGTTGGAAACACCATATATTTT	CASSLIGGVGNTIYF
TRBV4-1	few	TRBJ2-2	NA	TGCGCCAGCAGCCAAGAAATTCGCGGGGAGCTGTTTTTT	CASSQEIRGELFF
TRBV4-3	NA	TRBJ1-2	NA	TGCGCCAGCAGCCAAGATCTCGTGGCAGGGATCCCCAATGGCTACACCTTC	CASSQDLVAGIPNGYTF
TRBV4-3	NA	TRBJ2-2	TRBD2	TGCGCCAGCCAGCCAAGATGGGCAGCGGGAGCGACCGGGGAGCTGTTTTTT	CASQPRWAAGATGELFF
TRBV6-1	NA	TRBJ1-1	TRBD1	TGTGCCAGCAGTGTAGACCCTTATCGAACAGGGGATAGGACTGAAGCTTTCTTT	CASSVDPYRTGDRTEAFF
TRBV4-3	NA	TRBJ2-7	NA	TGCGCCAGCAGCCAAGATGCCGCAAATTCGGACGAGCAGTACTTC	CASSQDAANSDEQYF
TRBV19	NA	TRBJ1-3	NA	TGTGCCAGTAGTCAGGGATTTCTGGACGGAAACACCATATATTTT	CASSQGFLDGNTIYF
TRBV5-6	NA	TRBJ2-7	TRBD2	TGTGCCAGCAGCGCCCCGGGACTAGCGGGAGGTTATGAGCAGTACTTC	CASSAPGLAGGYEQYF
TRBV10-3	NA	TRBJ1-1	NA	TGTGCCATCAGTGAGTCGGGGGACACTGAAGCTTTCTTT	CAISESGDTEAFF
TRBV7-9	NA	TRBJ2-1	TRBD2	TGTGCCAGCAGTCTCGCGGGAGGCTGGGATGAGCAGTTCTTC	CASSLAGGWDEQFF
TRBV7-2	once	TRBJ1-1	NA	TGTGCCAGCTCCCGGGGTGGGGCGAGGGAACGAGCTTTCTTT	CASSRGGARERAFF
TRBV29-1	NA	TRBJ2-2	NA	TGCAGCGTGGCGGGGCAGAGCGGGGAGCTGTTTTTT	CSVAGQSGELFF
TRBV7-7	NA	TRBJ2-1	NA	TGTGCCAGCAGCCTAGGCACAGACAATGAGCAGTTCTTC	CASSLGTDNEQFF
TRBV28	NA	TRBJ2-1	TRBD2	TGTGCCAGCAGCACCACTAGCGGGACGTTAGATGAGCAGTTCTTC	CASSTTSGTLDEQFF
TRBV5-8	NA	TRBJ2-1	NA	TGTGCCAGCAGCTTGACCAAAATCGGTGAGCAGTTCTTC	CASSLTKIGEQFF
TRBV4-3	NA	TRBJ2-1	TRBD1	TGCGCCAGCAGCCAAGGGTCCCCCACAGGGGGTGAGCAGTTCTTC	CASSQGSPTGGEQFF
TRBV5-6	NA	TRBJ2-7	NA	TGTGCCAGCAGCACAATCTACGAGCAGTACTTC	CASSTIYEQYF
TRBV28	NA	TRBJ2-7	TRBD2	TGTGCCAGCAGCTCCCCGAGTAGCGGGAAGGTTGAGCAGTACTTC	CASSSPSSGKVEQYF
TRBV7-9	NA	TRBJ2-2	NA	TGTGCCCCCAAGGAAAGAAGGGACACCGGGGAGCTGTTTTTT	CAPKERRDTGELFF
TRBV30	NA	TRBJ2-7	NA	TGTGCCTGGAGTTTGAGTAGCGGCTCCTACGAGCAGTACTTC	CAWSLSSGSYEQYF